This entry is about one TCR beta chain. Its matching antigen is unknown. Method: immunoSEQ multiplex PCR; TCRdb's copy keeps in-frame clones and lacks some. The sample lists 100,000 to 150,000 clones, around 94% occurring once. The sample belongs to a study of human thymus T cells. Study results and limitations: Related reports documented highly overlapping thymic repertoires among unrelated individuals. Across thymic and blood repertoires, the usage of V and J genes appeared to be biased.

It was from resections taken during corrective heart surgery that the thymus tissue came. Donors were healthy Finnish babies undergoing corrective operations for congenital heart defects. This CDR3 region has 11 residues. V was clipped by 6 bases and J by 5 bases; unmatched bases: 0. Germline CDR1 reads WSHSY; CDR2 reads SAAADI. The sample was thymus tissue. This sequence was found in a boy younger than two with a congenital heart defect but otherwise immunologically healthy. The chain employs TRBV10-2 and TRBJ2-5; TRBD1 agrees at 7 bases. The CDR3 sequence is CASSRGETQYF. In DNA, the CDR3 is TGCGCCAGCAGCAGGGGGGAGACCCAGTACTTC.